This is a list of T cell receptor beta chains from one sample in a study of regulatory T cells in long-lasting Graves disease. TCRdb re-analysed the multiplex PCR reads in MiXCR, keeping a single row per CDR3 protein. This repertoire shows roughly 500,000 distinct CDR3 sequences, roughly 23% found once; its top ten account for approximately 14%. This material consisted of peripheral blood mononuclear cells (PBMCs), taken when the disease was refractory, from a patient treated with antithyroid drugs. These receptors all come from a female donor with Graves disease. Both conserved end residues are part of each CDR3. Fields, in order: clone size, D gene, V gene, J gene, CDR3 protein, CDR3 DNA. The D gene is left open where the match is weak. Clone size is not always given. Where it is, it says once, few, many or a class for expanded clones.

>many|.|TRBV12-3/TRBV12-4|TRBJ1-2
CASSLPLRRGYTF
TGTGCCAGCAGCCTTCCTCTCCGTCGGGGCTACACCTTC
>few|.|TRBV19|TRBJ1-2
CASSIGDGRASRTF
TGTGCCAGTAGTATTGGCGACGGCAGGGCCTCTAGGACCTTC
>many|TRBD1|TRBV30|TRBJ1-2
CAWTPGQGLGYTF
TGTGCCTGGACTCCGGGACAGGGGCTTGGCTACACCTTC
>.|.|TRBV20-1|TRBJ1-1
CSASGGHDTEAFF
TGCAGTGCTAGCGGGGGGCATGACACTGAAGCTTTCTTT
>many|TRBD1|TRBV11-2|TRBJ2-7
CASSMTGTSYEQYF
TGTGCCAGCAGCATGACAGGGACCTCCTACGAGCAGTACTTC
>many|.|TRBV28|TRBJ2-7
CASHPEPTPERVGYEQYF
TGTGCCAGCCACCCCGAGCCTACACCGGAACGGGTAGGCTACGAGCAGTACTTC
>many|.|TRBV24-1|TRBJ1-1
CATASAAANTEAFF
TGTGCCACCGCTTCAGCTGCGGCGAACACTGAAGCTTTCTTT
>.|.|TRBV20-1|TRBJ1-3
CSAGEGSGNTIYF
TGCAGTGCTGGTGAGGGGAGCGGAAACACCATATATTTT
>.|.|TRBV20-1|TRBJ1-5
CSARNRNQPQHF
TGCAGTGCTAGGAATCGTAATCAGCCCCAGCATTTT
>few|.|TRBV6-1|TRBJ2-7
CASKAGSNYEQYF
TGTGCCAGCAAAGCAGGCAGTAACTACGAGCAGTACTTC
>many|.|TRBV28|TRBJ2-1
CASSFSGVRQRFDYEQFF
TGTGCCAGCAGTTTCTCCGGGGTAAGACAACGCTTTGACTATGAGCAGTTCTTC
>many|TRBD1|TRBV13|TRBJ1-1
CASSFNRDSEAFF
TGTGCCAGCAGCTTCAACCGGGACAGTGAAGCTTTCTTT
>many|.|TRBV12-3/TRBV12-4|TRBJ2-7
CASSKGHSYEQYF
TGTGCCAGCAGTAAGGGCCACTCCTACGAGCAGTACTTC
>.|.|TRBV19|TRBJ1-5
CASSPPGRGPNQPQHF
TGTGCCAGCTCACCACCCGGGCGAGGCCCCAATCAGCCCCAGCATTTT
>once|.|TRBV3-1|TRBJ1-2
CASSQDLGYTF
TGTGCCAGCAGCCAAGATTTGGGCTACACCTTC
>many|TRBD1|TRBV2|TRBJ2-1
CASRERTGMHEQFF
TGTGCCAGCAGAGAAAGGACAGGGATGCATGAGCAGTTCTTC
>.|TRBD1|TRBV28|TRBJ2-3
CASSLSGTGTDTQYF
TGTGCCAGCAGTTTATCCGGGACAGGGACAGATACGCAGTATTTT
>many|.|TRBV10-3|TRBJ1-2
CAISEDAGSVIGTF
TGTGCCATCAGTGAGGACGCGGGATCGGTTATAGGGACCTTC
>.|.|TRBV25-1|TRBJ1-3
CASSTGRTGNTIYF
TGTGCCAGCAGTACCGGGAGAACTGGAAACACCATATATTTT
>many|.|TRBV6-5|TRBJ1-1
CASSYSRDSEAFF
TGTGCCAGCAGTTACTCTCGAGACAGTGAAGCTTTCTTT
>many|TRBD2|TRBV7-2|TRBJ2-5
CASSLGLAGGRQQETQYF
TGTGCCAGCAGCTTGGGACTAGCGGGGGGGCGACAACAAGAGACCCAGTACTTC
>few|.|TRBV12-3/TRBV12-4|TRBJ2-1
CASSLGRVNEQFF
TGTGCCAGCAGTTTAGGGAGGGTTAATGAGCAGTTCTTC
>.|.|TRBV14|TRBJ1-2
CASSQARVGYTF
TGTGCCAGCAGCCAAGCGAGGGTCGGCTACACCTTC
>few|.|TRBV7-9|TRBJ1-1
CATRSTGNTEAFF
TGTGCCACCCGGTCGACAGGGAACACTGAAGCTTTCTTT
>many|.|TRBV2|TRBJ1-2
CASSAARFEFGGYTF
TGTGCCAGCAGTGCGGCAAGGTTCGAGTTTGGTGGCTACACCTTC
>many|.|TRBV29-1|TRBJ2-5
CSVGAGQETQYF
TGCAGCGTTGGGGCGGGACAAGAGACCCAGTACTTC
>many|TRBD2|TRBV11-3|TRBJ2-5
CASSSRGRAQETQYF
TGTGCCAGCAGCTCACGCGGGAGGGCACAAGAGACCCAGTACTTC
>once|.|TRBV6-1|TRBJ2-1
CASSPRMPPQFF
TGTGCCAGCAGCCCCCGGATGCCGCCCCAGTTCTTC
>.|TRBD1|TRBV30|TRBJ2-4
CALGQGGDIQYF
TGTGCCTTAGGACAGGGTGGGGACATTCAGTACTTC
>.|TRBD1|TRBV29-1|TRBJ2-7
CSVVGTGGYEQYF
TGCAGCGTTGTAGGGACAGGGGGTTACGAGCAGTACTTC
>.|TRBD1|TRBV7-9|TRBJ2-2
CASSPAGQGSSNTGELFF
TGTGCCAGCAGTCCTGCCGGACAGGGTTCATCAAACACCGGGGAGCTGTTTTTT
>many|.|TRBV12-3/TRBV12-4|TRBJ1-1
CASSFSGRNTEAFF
TGTGCCAGCAGTTTTTCAGGGCGGAACACTGAAGCTTTCTTT
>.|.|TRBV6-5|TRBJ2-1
CASSYVGADEQFF
TGTGCCAGCAGTTACGTGGGGGCGGATGAGCAGTTCTTC
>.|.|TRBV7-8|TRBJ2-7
CASSSSVFPYEQYF
TGTGCCAGCAGCTCCTCAGTTTTTCCCTACGAGCAGTACTTC
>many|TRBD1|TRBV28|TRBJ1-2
CASSQQGGYGYTF
TGTGCCAGCAGCCAACAGGGGGGCTATGGCTACACCTTC
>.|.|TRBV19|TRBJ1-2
CASSEDRDYGYTF
TGTGCCAGTAGTGAAGATAGGGACTATGGCTACACCTTC
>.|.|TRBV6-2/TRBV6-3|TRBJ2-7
CASSYLGSPYEQYF
TGTGCCAGCAGTTACCTGGGATCCCCCTACGAGCAGTACTTC
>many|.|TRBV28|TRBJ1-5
CASSFHGTVSGQPQHF
TGTGCCAGCAGTTTTCACGGGACGGTCAGCGGTCAGCCCCAGCATTTT
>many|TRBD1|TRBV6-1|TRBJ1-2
CASTWTGGGYTF
TGTGCCAGCACCTGGACAGGAGGTGGCTACACCTTC
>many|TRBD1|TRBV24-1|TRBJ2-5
CATSDRQGGQETQYF
TGTGCCACCAGTGACCGACAGGGTGGACAAGAGACCCAGTACTTC
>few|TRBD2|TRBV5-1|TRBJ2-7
CASSLVAGDNYEQYF
TGCGCCAGCAGCTTGGTAGCGGGGGACAACTACGAGCAGTACTTC
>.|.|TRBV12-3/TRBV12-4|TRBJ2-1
CASSPTSGGHEQFF
TGTGCCAGCAGCCCAACCTCGGGGGGCCATGAGCAGTTCTTC
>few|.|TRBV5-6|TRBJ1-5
CASSLAGGEQPQHF
TGTGCCAGCAGCTTGGCCGGAGGGGAGCAGCCCCAGCATTTT
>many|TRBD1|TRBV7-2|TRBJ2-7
CASSYQTGTGGTYEQYF
TGTGCCAGCAGCTACCAGACCGGGACAGGGGGGACCTACGAGCAGTACTTC
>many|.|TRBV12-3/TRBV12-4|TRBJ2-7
CASSAGTSYEQYF
TGTGCCAGCAGCGCCGGGACTTCCTACGAGCAGTACTTC
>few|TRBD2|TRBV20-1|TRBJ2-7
CSARDVGLLFYEQYF
TGCAGTGCTAGAGACGTGGGACTACTCTTCTACGAGCAGTACTTC
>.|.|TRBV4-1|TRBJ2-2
CASSISTGELFF
TGCGCCAGCAGCATAAGCACCGGGGAGCTGTTTTTT